One and the same sample provided the 10 T cell receptor beta chains below, sequenced in a study of T-cell reconstitution after alpha-beta-depleted transplantation in children. Library preparation (for TCRbeta) was performed with unique molecular identifiers. TCRdb reprocessed the PCR reads via MiXCR and lists one record per CDR3 protein. Of around 420,000 distinct CDR3 sequences listed, 16% are singletons. Source: PBMCs, mostly from graft donor cells, taken 360 days after TCRalphabeta/CD19-depleted stem cell transplant. The receptors were sampled from a boy under three years old who had a stem cell transplant for Wiskott-Aldrich syndrome, so the T cells may come from the graft donor.

Only a few counts were recorded for this clonotype. The chain carries TRBV7-9 and TRBJ2-5; no reliable D call. The CDR3 contains 13 residues. Looked up from germline, CDR1 is SEHNR and CDR2 is FQNEAQ (reference sequence). The V and J ends lost 4 bases and 3 bases respectively, with 9 bases between them. The CDR3 DNA reads as TGTGCCAGCAGCTCCCCCAGTAAAGAGACCCAGTACTTC. It specifies CASSSPSKETQYF.

The chain combines TRBV7-8 with TRBJ2-1, with a weak D call TRBD1 (5 bases). The germline CDR1 and CDR2 sequences are SGHVS and FQNEAQ. The CDR3 is 14 residues long. V shed 3 bases and J shed 4 bases, with 10 bases lying between them. Written as DNA, the CDR3 is TGTGCCAGCAGCTTCTGGACAAATTACAATGAGCAGTTCTTC. Protein product: CASSFWTNYNEQFF.

The sample holds many counts of this clonotype. The chain couples TRBV18 to TRBJ1-5, with D tentatively TRBD1 (6 bases). The CDR3 has 15 amino acids. V was cut by 3 bases and J by 4 bases, with 13 bases left in between. Germline CDR1 and CDR2: KGHSH and LQKENI. The CDR3 DNA reads as TGTGCCAGCTCACCGACAGGTGACCCAAATCAGCCCCAGCATTTT. The encoded protein is CASSPTGDPNQPQHF. Combining the CDR3 with reference TRBV18 and TRBJ1-5 gives the whole variable domain NAGVMQNPRHLVRRRGQEARLRCSPMKGHSHVYWYRQLPEEGLKFMVYLQKENIIDESGMPKERFSAEFPKEGPSILRIQQVVRGDSAAYFCASSPTGDPNQPQHFGDGTRLSIL.

This clonotype was detected only a few times. The chain is built from TRBV6-5 and TRBJ2-5; D assignment may be TRBD1 or TRBD2 (5 bases each). This CDR3 region has 15 residues. V lost 0 bases and J 7 bases, leaving 15 bases between the germline ends. Per germline, CDR1 MNHEY and CDR2 SVGAGI. As DNA, the CDR3 is TGTGCCAGCAGTTACTCGGGCGGTGTTGGGGGGACCCAGTACTTC. Translating it yields CASSYSGGVGGTQYF.

A few counts support this clonotype. The chain couples TRBV12-3 or TRBV12-4 to TRBJ2-6; TRBD1 might be the D (6 bases). The germline V and J ends were trimmed by 6 bases and 2 bases, with 11 bases remaining between them. This CDR3 has 15 amino acids. The CDR3 protein is CASRVGGAGANVLTF. The CDR3 DNA reads TGTGCCAGCAGGGTAGGGGGAGCTGGGGCCAACGTCCTGACTTTC.

This clonotype was counted between two and nine times. This chain uses TRBV12-3 or TRBV12-4 with TRBJ2-7; 9 nucleotides match TRBD1. With 2 bases clipped from V and 3 bases from J, the junction kept 5 bases outside the gene matches. CDR3 length: 15 amino acids. The CDR3 coding sequence is TGTGCCAGCAGTTTACTCGACAGGGGGAACTACGAGCAGTACTTC. Encoded protein: CASSLLDRGNYEQYF.

The chain carries TRBV19 and TRBJ2-3; D remains ambiguous. Germline values: CDR1 LNHDA, CDR2 SQIVND (reference sequence). CDR3 length: 14 amino acids. V was trimmed by 5 bases and J by 5 bases, leaving 14 bases between them. CDR3 amino acids: CASSSESVGDTQYF. The CDR3, as DNA: TGTGCCAGTAGTTCGGAGTCGGTAGGAGATACGCAGTATTTT.

CDR3: CASSLEVPGVTDTQYF. The CDR3 bases are TGTGCCAGCAGCTTAGAAGTTCCGGGCGTCACAGATACGCAGTATTTT. The chain is built from TRBV7-6 and TRBJ2-3, with D uncertain. In germline, CDR1 is SGHVS, CDR2 FNYEAQ. The CDR3 sequence is 16 residues long. The V end was cut by 1 base, the J end by 2 bases, with 13 bases between.

A few counts support this clonotype. V gene TRBV12-3 or TRBV12-4 combines with J gene TRBJ2-1; D is uncertain. This CDR3 has 15 amino acids. V was clipped by 2 bases and J by 3 bases, with 11 bases between them. The CDR3 loop reads CASSLRGRSYNEQFF. DNA for the CDR3: TGTGCCAGCAGTTTAAGAGGCAGAAGCTACAATGAGCAGTTCTTC.

The chain joins TRBV28 to TRBJ2-7; 11 bases are shared with TRBD1. This CDR3 is 16 amino acids long. The germline gives CDR1 MDHEN, CDR2 SYDVKM. Trimming took 1 base from V and 2 from J; bases not matched to a gene: 4. The CDR3 sequence: CASSLSPGQGAYEQYF. Written as DNA, the CDR3 is TGTGCCAGCAGTTTATCCCCGGGACAGGGGGCCTACGAGCAGTACTTC.